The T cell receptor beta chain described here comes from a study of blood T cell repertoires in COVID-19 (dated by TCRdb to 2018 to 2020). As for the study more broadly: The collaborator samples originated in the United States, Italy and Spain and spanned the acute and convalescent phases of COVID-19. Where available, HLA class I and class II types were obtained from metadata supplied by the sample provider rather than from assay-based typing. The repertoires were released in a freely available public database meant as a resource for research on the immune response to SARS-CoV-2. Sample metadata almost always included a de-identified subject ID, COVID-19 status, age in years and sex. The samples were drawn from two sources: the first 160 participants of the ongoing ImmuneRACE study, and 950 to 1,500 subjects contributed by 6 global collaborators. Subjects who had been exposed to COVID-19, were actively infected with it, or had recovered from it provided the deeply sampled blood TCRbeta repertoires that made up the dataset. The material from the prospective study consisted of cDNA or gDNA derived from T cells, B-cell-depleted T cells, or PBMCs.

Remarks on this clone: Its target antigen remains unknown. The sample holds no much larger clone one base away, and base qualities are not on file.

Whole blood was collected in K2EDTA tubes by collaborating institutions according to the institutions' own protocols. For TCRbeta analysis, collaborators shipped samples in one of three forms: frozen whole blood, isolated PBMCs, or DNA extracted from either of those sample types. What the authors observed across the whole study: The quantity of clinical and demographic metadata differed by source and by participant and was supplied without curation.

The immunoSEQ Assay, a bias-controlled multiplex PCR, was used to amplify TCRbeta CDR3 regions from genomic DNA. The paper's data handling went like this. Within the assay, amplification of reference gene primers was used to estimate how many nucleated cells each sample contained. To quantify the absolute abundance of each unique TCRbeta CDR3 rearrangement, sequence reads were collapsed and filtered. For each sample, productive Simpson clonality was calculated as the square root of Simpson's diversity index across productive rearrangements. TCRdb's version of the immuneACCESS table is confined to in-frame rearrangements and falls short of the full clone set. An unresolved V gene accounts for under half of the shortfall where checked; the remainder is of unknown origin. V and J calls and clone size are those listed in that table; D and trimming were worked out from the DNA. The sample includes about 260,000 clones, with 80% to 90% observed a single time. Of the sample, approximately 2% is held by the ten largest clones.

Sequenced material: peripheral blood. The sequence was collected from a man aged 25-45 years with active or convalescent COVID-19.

This receptor has the CDR3 CASSTRDRGRETQYF. The sequenced DNA is TGTGCCAGCAGTACCCGGGACAGGGGGCGGGAGACCCAGTACTTC. This chain joins TRBV6-2 or TRBV6-3 to TRBJ2-5, and TRBD1 aligns with 12 junction nucleotides. V is trimmed back by 5 bases and J by 5 bases, and the junction contains 6 bases that no gene match accounts for. The CDR3 goes from the cysteine to the phenylalanine over 15 residues. The retained sequence is limited to the CDR3, 45 bases, with the frame set at the first base. CDR1 and CDR2 were assigned from the germline V gene as MNHEY and SVGEGT.